The text below deals with one TCR beta chain. Antigen unknown. Via MiXCR, TCRdb re-called the 5' RACE reads, giving one row per CDR3 protein. The sample holds around 130,000 distinct CDR3 sequences; 17% are singletons and the top ten take about 30%. The sample is drawn from a study of CD8 T cells in ankylosing spondylitis. Study outcomes and limitations: Apparently characteristic of ankylosing spondylitis blood was a TCR beta motif (roughly 8 highly homologous variants). Past studies reported some motif variants in reactive arthritis synovial fluid and blood.

In germline, CDR1 is LNHDA, CDR2 SQIVND (reference sequence). The ends lost 6 bases at V and 2 bases at J; junction bases unmatched: 6. The CDR3 contains 15 residues. The sample comprised blood, either unsorted or a sorted T cell fraction (not recorded which). This clonotype originated in a male donor with ankylosing spondylitis. J is TRBJ2-2 and V is TRBV19; TRBD1 matches 7 bases. This chain's CDR3 is CASRPTGYNTGELFF. The CDR3 bases are TGTGCCAGTAGGCCGACAGGGTACAACACCGGGGAGCTGTTTTTT.